The 29 T cell receptor beta chains listed next were all sequenced from one sample in a study of T cells in Graves' hyperthyroidism and ophthalmopathy. What was amplified from RNA transcripts were TCR beta CDR3 regions. The TCR CDR3 first-round RT-PCR relied on the HTBI primer set. MiXCR was run by TCRdb on the multiplex PCR reads, yielding one entry per CDR3 protein. The table shows 350,000 or so distinct CDR3 sequences, with roughly a fifth occurring only once. Sequences were obtained from blood. These receptors all stem from a woman aged 50 to 60 with Graves' hyperthyroidism.

This clonotype was counted at least ten times. This chain uses TRBV28 with TRBJ2-5, with no clear D. Germline CDR1 reads MDHEN; CDR2 reads SYDVKM. The CDR3 has 13 amino acids. V gave up 1 base and J gave up 8 bases, with 11 bases separating them. CDR3 nucleotide sequence: TGTGCCAGCAGTTTATTTGACAAGCTCACCCAGTACTTC. Translating gives CASSLFDKLTQYF. Based on the CDR3 plus reference TRBV28 and TRBJ2-5, the full variable domain is DVKVTQSSRYLVKRTGEKVFLECVQDMDHENMFWYRQDPGLGLRLIYFSYDVKMKEKGDIPEGYSVSREKKERFSLILESASTNQTSMYLCASSLFDKLTQYFGPGTRLLVL.

In DNA, the CDR3 is TGTGCCAGCAGCTTACCACAGCCTGAGCAGTTCTTC. It yields the protein CASSLPQPEQFF. This chain links TRBV11-2 with TRBJ2-1; no clear D. The V gene lost 2 bases and the J gene lost 9 bases, with 8 bases spanning the gap. The CDR3 runs to 12 residues. Germline-derived CDR1 and CDR2 are SGHAT and FQNNGV. The full variable domain, its missing parts supplied by reference TRBV11-2 and TRBJ2-1, is EAGVAQSPRYKIIEKRQSVAFWCNPISGHATLYWYQQILGQGPKLLIQFQNNGVVDDSQLPKDRFSAERLKGVDSTLKIQPAKLEDSAVYLCASSLPQPEQFFGPGTRLTVL.

This clonotype was observed many times. This chain uses TRBV5-6 with TRBJ2-7; D perhaps matches TRBD2 (6 bases). Trimming pared 4 bases from V and 4 bases from J, leaving 21 bases between. This CDR3 region has 16 residues. Germline lookup yields CDR1 SGHDT and CDR2 YYEEEE. For the CDR3, the DNA is TGTGCCAGCAGCGTTTGGGACGCGGGGACTTATTACGAGCAGTACTTC. Protein: CASSVWDAGTYYEQYF.

Ten or more counts support this clonotype. The rearrangement joins TRBV30 to TRBJ2-2; 9 bases align to TRBD2. The CDR3 consists of 15 residues. J lost 5 bases, V lost 2 bases, and 6 bases had no gene match. Germline loops: CDR1 GTSNPN, CDR2 SVGIG (reference sequence). CDR3 sequence reads: CAWSLGGRGTGELFF. In nucleotides, the CDR3 is TGTGCCTGGAGTCTAGGCGGGAGGGGAACCGGGGAGCTGTTTTTT. Full variable domain (outside the CDR3, taken from reference TRBV30 and TRBJ2-2): SQTIHQWPATLVQPVGSPLSLECTVEGTSNPNLYWYRQAAGRGLQLLFYSVGIGQISSEVPQNLSASRPQDRQFILSSKKLLLSDSGFYLCAWSLGGRGTGELFFGEGSRLTVL.

There are a few counts of this clonotype. The chain links TRBV6-1 to TRBJ1-1, with 8 bases aligning to TRBD1. V shed 4 bases and J 6 bases; nucleotides not matched to a gene: 10. CDR1 and CDR2 from the germline V gene are MNHNS and SASEGT. The CDR3 totals 15 residues. The CDR3 region is CASSADRVQVAEAFF. The CDR3 bases are TGTGCCAGCAGTGCGGACAGGGTTCAGGTGGCTGAAGCTTTCTTT.

This clonotype was counted at least ten times. The chain uses TRBV29-1 and TRBJ2-3, with TRBD1 matching over 9 bases. The CDR3 totals 14 residues. The germline V gene has CDR1 SQVTM and CDR2 ANQGSEA. The V gene end was trimmed by 4 bases and the J gene end by 3 bases; junction bases not matched to a gene: 5. In DNA form, the CDR3 reads TGCAGCGTTGTACAGGGGGCACGTACAGATACGCAGTATTTT. Protein product: CSVVQGARTDTQYF.

The V call is TRBV11-1, the J call TRBJ1-2; a weak D match, TRBD1 (5 bases). Trimming removed 5 bases at V and 0 bases at J, with 16 bases between. Germline V gives CDR1 SGHAT, CDR2 FQDESV (reference sequence). The CDR3 contains 16 residues. The DNA for the CDR3 is TGTGCCAGCAGCACACCCCGGGGGGGTCCTAACTATGGCTACACCTTC. Translating it yields CASSTPRGGPNYGYTF.

Many counts were recorded for this clonotype. The J gene is TRBJ2-3, the V gene TRBV7-2; no reliable D call. Germline CDR1 SGHTA, CDR2 FQGNSA. The CDR3 has 14 amino acids. Trimming removed 7 bases from V and 0 bases from J, with 11 bases in between. The CDR3, as DNA: TGTGCCAGCATGTTCACCTCGAGCACAGATACGCAGTATTTT. Protein product: CASMFTSSTDTQYF. The entire variable domain, with the rest obtained from reference TRBV7-2 and TRBJ2-3, is as follows: GAGVSQSPSNKVTEKGKDVELRCDPISGHTALYWYRQSLGQGLEFLIYFQGNSAPDKSGLPSDRFSAERTGGSVSTLTIQRTQQEDSAVYLCASMFTSSTDTQYFGPGTRLTVL.

In its sample, this clonotype was seen many times. The rearrangement joins TRBV12-3 or TRBV12-4 to TRBJ2-7; weak D call: TRBD1 (6 bases). V was cut by 6 bases and J by 3 bases, with 9 bases left in between. The CDR3 consists of 12 residues. CDR3 loop: CASSLQGYEQYF. CDR3 sequence (DNA): TGTGCCAGCAGCTTACAGGGCTACGAGCAGTACTTC.

The chain couples TRBV28 to TRBJ2-7, with 8 bases identical to TRBD1. Trimming cost V 5 bases and J 1 base; bases outside gene matches: 7. This CDR3 has 15 residues. CDR1 is MDHEN and CDR2 is SYDVKM in the germline V gene. The CDR3 DNA follows: TGTGCCAGCAGTCTCCGGGACAGGAGATCCTACGAGCAGTACTTC. Translated, it gives CASSLRDRRSYEQYF.

Only a few counts were recorded for this clonotype. CDR3 nucleotides: TGTGCCAGCAGCCAAGGAAGAGGCGCGGGGGACAGGGGGGCCTACGAGCAGTACTTC. Translating it yields CASSQGRGAGDRGAYEQYF. This chain links TRBV4-2 with TRBJ2-7, with 11 bases fitting TRBD1. With V trimmed by 1 base and J by 2 bases, 13 bases remained unmatched. Germline CDR1 LGHNA, CDR2 YNFKEQ. The CDR3 spans 19 residues.

At least ten counts were recorded for this clonotype. The chain has TRBV7-9 and TRBJ2-7; TRBD2 matches 9 bases. Germline assignment: CDR1 SEHNR and CDR2 FQNEAQ (reference sequence). The CDR3 is 20 residues long. Trimming took 5 bases from V and 0 from J; bases not matched to a gene: 20. The CDR3 protein is CASSPPLAPGLAGSSYEQYF. The CDR3 coding sequence is TGTGCCAGCAGCCCACCACTAGCCCCGGGACTAGCTGGTAGCTCCTACGAGCAGTACTTC.

At least ten counts were recorded for this clonotype. The CDR3 DNA is TGTGCCAGCAGTGCCCGGTTTGCGGGAGCGGGGGCCGGGGAGCTGTTTTTT. Its protein is CASSARFAGAGAGELFF. V usage is TRBV6-1 and J usage is TRBJ2-2, with 8 bases aligning to TRBD2. The germline V gene encodes CDR1 MNHNS and CDR2 SASEGT. The CDR3 has 17 amino acids. V dropped 4 bases and J dropped 6; count of bases not matched to a gene: 13.

This clonotype was detected only once. Germline and junction disagree at one end, which may indicate a read error. V usage is TRBV7-9 and J usage is TRBJ1-3, with a possible D match to TRBD1 (6 bases). CDR1 is SEHNR and CDR2 is FQNEAQ in the germline V gene (reference sequence). This CDR3 is 15 amino acids long. CDR3 DNA sequence: TGTGCCAGCACCCCTACAGGGTTCTCTGGAAACACCTTATATTTT. Translated: CASTPTGFSGNTLYF. Complete variable domain (other parts from reference TRBV7-9 and TRBJ1-3): DTGVSQNPRHKITKRGQNVTFRCDPISEHNRLYWYRQTLGQGPEFLTYFQNEAQLEKSRLLSDRFSAERPKGSFSTLEIQRTEQGDSAMYLCASTPTGFSGNTLYFGEGSWLTVV.

The sample holds many counts of this clonotype. The CDR3 here is CASRLGQGTGELFF. DNA of the CDR3: TGTGCCAGCAGACTCGGACAGGGTACCGGGGAGCTGTTTTTT. The chain carries TRBV6-1 and TRBJ2-2, with 8 nucleotides matching TRBD1. Germline-derived CDR1 and CDR2 are MNHNS and SASEGT. This CDR3 is built from 14 residues. V dropped 6 bases and J dropped 5; count of bases not matched to a gene: 5.

This clonotype was counted ten times or more. The gene calls are TRBV30 and TRBJ2-7; D gene uncertain. V shed 3 bases and J shed 0 bases, with 9 bases lying between them. The germline V gene has CDR1 GTSNPN and CDR2 SVGIG (reference sequence). This CDR3 region has 13 residues. CDR3 loop: CAWSGPSSYEQYF. CDR3 sequence (DNA): TGTGCCTGGAGCGGGCCCTCCTCCTACGAGCAGTACTTC.

The chain links TRBV5-1 to TRBJ2-2, with a weak D call TRBD2 (5 bases). Germline V gene sequence: CDR1 SGHRS, CDR2 YFSETQ. Trimming left V 1 base short and J 5 bases short, with 12 bases between. This CDR3 contains 15 residues. This CDR3 reads CASSLTSGKTGELFF. The CDR3 bases are TGCGCCAGCAGCTTGACTTCCGGGAAGACCGGGGAGCTGTTTTTT. Full variable domain (missing parts from reference TRBV5-1 and TRBJ2-2): KAGVTQTPRYLIKTRGQQVTLSCSPISGHRSVSWYQQTPGQGLQFLFEYFSETQRNKGNFPGRFSGRQFSNSRSEMNVSTLELGDSALYLCASSLTSGKTGELFFGEGSRLTVL.

This clonotype was recorded many times. The chain combines TRBV29-1 with TRBJ1-2; D is uncertain. The V and J ends lost 2 bases and 7 bases respectively, with 2 bases between them. Germline lookup yields CDR1 SQVTM and CDR2 ANQGSEA. The CDR3 extends over 9 amino acids. CDR3 amino acids: CSVEPGYTF. CDR3 nucleotides: TGCAGCGTTGAACCTGGCTACACCTTC.

As to this clonotype: Just one base apart from a much larger clone, this may be a read error. This chain uses TRBV13 with TRBJ2-7; D is ambiguous. Germline lookup yields CDR1 PRHDT and CDR2 FYEKMQ (reference sequence). The CDR3 consists of 13 residues. V gave up 4 bases and J gave up 6 bases, with 13 bases separating them. Here the CDR3 reads CASSSLGAFEQYV. CDR3 nucleotide sequence: TGTGCCAGCAGCTCCCTTGGTGCGTTCGAGCAGTACGTC.

This clonotype has a count of ten or more. The CDR3: CASSLPLAAYEQYF. In DNA form, the CDR3 reads TGTGCCAGCAGCCTACCGCTAGCGGCCTACGAGCAGTACTTC. V gene TRBV11-1 combines with J gene TRBJ2-7; 7 bases match TRBD2. Germline V lookup: CDR1 SGHAT, CDR2 FQDESV (reference sequence). V lost 5 bases, J lost 2 bases, and 6 bases stayed unmatched. The CDR3 loop spans 14 amino acids.

The chain links TRBV19 to TRBJ2-2; TRBD1 matches 7 bases. This CDR3 region has 16 residues. J lost 1 base, V lost 6 bases, and 8 bases had no gene match. CDR1 and CDR2 (germline): LNHDA, SQIVND (reference sequence). CDR3 loop: CASSRGGGRNTGELFF. The CDR3 DNA follows: TGTGCCAGTAGCAGAGGGGGCGGGCGGAACACCGGGGAGCTGTTTTTT.

This clonotype has a count of ten or more. The chain carries TRBV29-1 and TRBJ1-1; D call uncertain. The CDR3 sequence is 13 residues long. Deletions cut 2 bases from V and 1 base from J, with 8 bases between. Germline V lookup: CDR1 SQVTM, CDR2 ANQGSEA. The CDR3 region is CSVETGGNTEAFF. The CDR3 bases are TGCAGCGTTGAAACCGGCGGGAACACTGAAGCTTTCTTT.

The chain carries TRBV5-6 and TRBJ2-7; tentatively, D is TRBD1 (7 bases). Germline V gives CDR1 SGHDT, CDR2 YYEEEE. The CDR3 is 13 amino acids. V was pared by 7 bases and J by 9 bases, with 20 bases between. Written as DNA, the CDR3 is TGTGCCAGCTGGGTGCAGGGGGGAAATACGCAGTACTTC. Translation gives CASWVQGGNTQYF.

Worth noting for this clonotype: This may come from a read error, since a much larger clone is one base off. The chain couples TRBV5-1 to TRBJ2-5, with 10 bases lining up with TRBD1. The CDR3 runs 15 residues. Germline V CDR1 and CDR2: SGHRS, YFSETQ. CDR3 sequence (DNA): TGCGCCAGCAGCTCCTACGACAGGGGGCAAGGGACCCAGTACTTC. Protein sequence: CASSSYDRGQGTQYF.

V gene TRBV5-6 combines with J gene TRBJ2-7; 9 bases agree with TRBD1. Trimming took 0 bases from V and 6 from J; bases not matched to a gene: 10. Germline CDR1 SGHDT, CDR2 YYEEEE. The CDR3 sequence is 16 residues long. Here the CDR3 reads CASSLALGQGWGEQYF. Written as DNA, the CDR3 is TGTGCCAGCAGCTTGGCATTAGGACAGGGGTGGGGCGAGCAGTACTTC.

This clonotype was picked up a small number of times. The chain carries TRBV2 and TRBJ2-1; D unclear. The CDR3 totals 18 residues. Trimming stripped 4 bases from V and 5 bases from J, with 24 bases between. Germline V lookup: CDR1 SNHLY, CDR2 FYNNEI. Here the CDR3 DNA reads TGTGCCAGCAGTGGGGGTTTAGTGGGTACCCGCCGGGACAATGAGCAGTTCTTC. Protein product: CASSGGLVGTRRDNEQFF. Full variable domain (outside the CDR3, taken from reference TRBV2 and TRBJ2-1): EPEVTQTPSHQVTQMGQEVILRCVPISNHLYFYWYRQILGQKVEFLVSFYNNEISEKSEIFDDQFSVERPDGSNFTLKIRSTKLEDSAMYFCASSGGLVGTRRDNEQFFGPGTRLTVL.

This clonotype was recorded a few times. The chain has TRBV10-3 and TRBJ2-1, with TRBD1 matching 9 bases. Germline assignment: CDR1 ENHRY and CDR2 SYGVKD. V shed 11 bases, J shed 7 bases, and the junction held 12 bases outside the gene matches. This CDR3 contains 14 residues. As DNA, the CDR3 is TGTGCCGCCCTAGGACAGGGGAGGGGGAATGAGCAGTTCTTC. Translation: CAALGQGRGNEQFF.

This clonotype was seen ten or more times. One end of the junction is discordant with germline, which a read error may explain. The gene calls are TRBV5-1 and TRBJ1-1; D gene uncertain. The CDR3 consists of 16 residues. Germline V gives CDR1 SGHRS, CDR2 YFSETQ. This CDR3 reads CASSPAPQVANIEAFF. CDR3 nucleotides: TGCGCCAGCAGCCCCGCCCCGCAGGTAGCGAACATTGAAGCTTTCTTT.

This clonotype has ten or more counts. The V and J genes are TRBV6-1 and TRBJ1-6; D is undetermined. With 3 bases removed from V and 6 bases from J, the gap between germline ends came to 12 bases. Germline V lookup: CDR1 MNHNS, CDR2 SASEGT. This CDR3 has 15 residues. CDR3 sequence (DNA): TGTGCCAGCAGTGATTCGGGCTTCTTTAATTCACCCCTCCACTTT. It translates to CASSDSGFFNSPLHF.